Listed below are T cell receptor beta chains from one sample, sequenced in a study of blood T cell repertoires in COVID-19. The protocol was immunoSEQ multiplex PCR, while the TCRdb copy is restricted to in-frame clones and leaves out a portion. The sample includes around 170,000 clones, 80% to 90% of them seen just once. The source material was peripheral blood. These receptors all stem from a man between 18 and 29 years old who had recovered from COVID-19. Both conserved end residues are part of each CDR3. A D gene is named only where the DNA matches it firmly.

d_gene: -; j_gene: TRBJ1-1; v_gene: TRBV5-1; CDR3nt: TGCGCCAGCAGTGAGGGGCGGGGAACTGAAGCTTTCTTT; CDR3aa: CASSEGRGTEAFF
d_gene: TRBD2; j_gene: TRBJ2-5; v_gene: TRBV19; CDR3nt: TGTGCCAGTAGGGTAACTAGCGAGCAAGAGACCCAGTACTTC; CDR3aa: CASRVTSEQETQYF
d_gene: -; j_gene: TRBJ1-2; v_gene: TRBV4-3; CDR3nt: TGCGCCAGCAGCCAAGATGACGGGTTACCTTATGGCTACACCTTC; CDR3aa: CASSQDDGLPYGYTF
d_gene: -; j_gene: TRBJ2-7; v_gene: TRBV24-1; CDR3nt: TGTGCCACCAGTGATGGTGGGCATCTCTCCTACGAGCAGTACTTC; CDR3aa: CATSDGGHLSYEQYF
d_gene: TRBD1; j_gene: TRBJ1-5; v_gene: TRBV28; CDR3nt: TGTGCCAGCATCCCCAGGGACAGGCCCAATCAGCCCCAGCATTTT; CDR3aa: CASIPRDRPNQPQHF
d_gene: -; j_gene: TRBJ2-5; v_gene: TRBV12-3/TRBV12-4; CDR3nt: TGTGCCAGCAGCTATAGGGGAGAGACCCAGTACTTC; CDR3aa: CASSYRGETQYF
d_gene: -; j_gene: TRBJ2-5; v_gene: TRBV9; CDR3nt: TGTGCCAGCAGCCCAAGGAGGGGTCGTGGAGAGACCCAGTACTTC; CDR3aa: CASSPRRGRGETQYF
d_gene: -; j_gene: TRBJ2-1; v_gene: TRBV2; CDR3nt: TGTGCCAGCAGTTCCCGACAGATAAAAGCCTACAATGAGCAGTTCTTC; CDR3aa: CASSSRQIKAYNEQFF
d_gene: TRBD2; j_gene: TRBJ2-7; v_gene: TRBV6-1; CDR3nt: TGTGCCAGCAGTGTAGCGGGGGGAACGTACGAGCAGTACTTC; CDR3aa: CASSVAGGTYEQYF
d_gene: TRBD2; j_gene: TRBJ2-1; v_gene: TRBV19; CDR3nt: TGTGCCAGTAGTTTCGGGACTAGCGTAGACAATGAGCAGTTCTTC; CDR3aa: CASSFGTSVDNEQFF